This TCR beta chain was recorded in a study of blood T cells in healthy people across ages. For the study at large: For every two T cells, template switching captured about one barcoded beta molecule.

For every donor, a draw yielded approximately 9.9 milliliters of peripheral blood. Worth noting for this clonotype: Its antigen is currently unknown.

The authors ran a second PCR of 7 to 11 cycles using a sample-barcoded 5' primer and a J-beta primer mix. TCRdb ran MiXCR on the 5' RACE reads and lists one entry per CDR3 protein. Counted here are about 590,000 distinct CDR3 sequences, about 28% occurring once; the ten biggest clones make up around a sixth. Germline trimming cut 4 bases from V and 5 bases from J; bases unmatched to any gene: 9. Germline V CDR1 and CDR2: MGHRA, YSYEKL. The CDR3 runs to 15 residues. Broader study findings: Comparison with aged donors showed that long-lived donors had more naive CD4+ cells and higher diversity. Naive and antigen-experienced cells could not be conclusively compared, given unsorted PBMCs.

The TCR sequence derives from a woman aged 80 or older in good health. V is TRBV4-1 and J is TRBJ2-3, with 7 bases aligning to TRBD2. The sample was blood. The CDR3 nucleotides are TGCGCCAGCAGCCCCTACGGGGGAGGGGTAGATACGCAGTATTTT. It yields the protein CASSPYGGGVDTQYF.